The rows below give T cell receptor beta chains drawn from one sample of a study of T cells in tuberculosis. Some clones are missing from TCRdb's copy, which holds only in-frame ones; the method was immunoSEQ multiplex PCR. The table shows tens of thousands of clones, with approximately 92% occurring only once. Sequencing was performed on PBMCs. These receptors were collected from a donor between 10 and 29 years old with latent tuberculosis or without tuberculosis infection. Both conserved end residues are part of each CDR3. The D gene is left open where the match is weak. Part of the rows lack a size; the others show once, few, many or a class for expanded clones.

J: TRBJ2-7
D: .
size: .
V: TRBV19
length: 16
CDR3: CASSIGRSRGSGEQYF
DNA: TGTGCCAGTAGTATAGGCCGTTCAAGGGGGTCGGGCGAGCAGTACTTC

J: TRBJ1-1
D: TRBD1
size: .
V: TRBV5-8
length: 16
CDR3: CASSSPVRTGGFEAFF
DNA: TGTGCCAGCAGCTCCCCTGTTCGGACAGGGGGCTTCGAAGCTTTCTTT

J: TRBJ1-1
D: .
size: .
V: TRBV4-2
length: 16
CDR3: CASSQIGGRMNTEAFF
DNA: TGTGCCAGCAGCCAAATAGGAGGTCGCATGAACACTGAAGCTTTCTTT

J: TRBJ2-3
D: TRBD1
size: .
V: TRBV4-2
length: 17
CDR3: CASSLQGPRQGTDTQYF
DNA: TGTGCCAGCAGCCTACAGGGGCCGCGGCAGGGCACAGATACGCAGTATTTT

J: TRBJ2-5
D: .
size: once
V: TRBV27
length: 16
CDR3: CASSLRSGEDRETQYF
DNA: TGTGCCAGCAGTTTAAGATCGGGGGAAGATAGGGAGACCCAGTACTTC

J: TRBJ2-1
D: .
size: .
V: TRBV19
length: 13
CDR3: CASSTRPGNEQFF
DNA: TGTGCCAGTAGTACACGACCGGGGAATGAGCAGTTCTTC

J: TRBJ2-1
D: .
size: .
V: TRBV21-1
length: 16
CDR3: CASSNVGQGALEEQFF
DNA: .

J: TRBJ2-5
D: .
size: .
V: TRBV6-1
length: 16
CDR3: CASSEALSTGTETQYF
DNA: TGTGCCAGCAGTGAAGCCCTGTCAACAGGGACGGAGACCCAGTACTTC

J: TRBJ1-3
D: TRBD1
size: .
V: TRBV15
length: 13
CDR3: CASLGTDGNTIYF
DNA: TGTGCCAGCCTCGGGACAGATGGAAACACCATATATTTT

J: TRBJ1-2
D: .
size: .
V: TRBV21-1
length: 15
CDR3: CASSNGGACRGGYTF
DNA: TGTGCCAGCAGCAACGGAGGGGCTTGCAGGGGGGGCTACACCTTC

J: TRBJ1-1
D: .
size: once
V: TRBV19
length: 13
CDR3: CASSMTRYTEAFF
DNA: TGTGCCAGTAGTATGACTAGGTACACTGAAGCTTTCTTT

J: TRBJ2-2
D: .
size: .
V: TRBV6-5
length: 14
CDR3: CASSYDRPTGELFF
DNA: TGTGCCAGCAGTTACGACAGGCCGACCGGGGAGCTGTTTTTT

J: TRBJ2-5
D: TRBD2
size: once
V: TRBV6-6
length: 16
CDR3: CASSPLGGGALKTQYF
DNA: TGTGCCAGCAGCCCCCTTGGCGGGGGGGCGTTGAAGACCCAGTACTTC

J: TRBJ1-1
D: .
size: .
V: TRBV5-1
length: 13
CDR3: CASRPDSWTEAFF
DNA: TGCGCCAGCAGACCGGACAGTTGGACTGAAGCTTTCTTT

J: TRBJ1-2
D: .
size: .
V: TRBV27
length: 13
CDR3: CASSFSPEDGYTF
DNA: TGTGCCAGCAGTTTCTCCCCCGAGGATGGCTACACCTTC

J: TRBJ1-5
D: .
size: .
V: TRBV4-1
length: 16
CDR3: CASSQDGGVAMGPQHF
DNA: TGCGCCAGCAGCCAAGATGGGGGGGTGGCGATGGGGCCCCAGCATTTT

J: TRBJ1-5
D: .
size: few
V: TRBV4-1
length: 14
CDR3: CASRVGGGNQPQHF
DNA: TGCGCCAGCAGAGTTGGGGGGGGCAATCAGCCCCAGCATTTT

J: TRBJ2-7
D: .
size: .
V: TRBV5-5
length: 15
CDR3: CASSSGSNRAYEQYF
DNA: TGTGCCAGCAGCTCGGGAAGTAACAGGGCCTACGAGCAGTACTTC

J: TRBJ2-1
D: TRBD2
size: .
V: TRBV5-1
length: 16
CDR3: CASSLERGGPYNEQFF
DNA: TGCGCCAGCAGCTTGGAGCGGGGGGGCCCCTACAATGAGCAGTTCTTC

J: TRBJ1-1
D: TRBD1
size: .
V: TRBV11-2
length: 18
CDR3: CASSRTTGAFFMNTEAFF
DNA: TGTGCCAGCAGCCGGACGACAGGGGCCTTCTTCATGAACACTGAAGCTTTCTTT

J: TRBJ1-1
D: TRBD1
size: .
V: TRBV27
length: 16
CDR3: CASSFQRTGKYTEAFF
DNA: TGTGCCAGCAGTTTCCAGAGGACAGGGAAGTACACTGAAGCTTTCTTT

J: TRBJ2-7
D: .
size: .
V: TRBV18
length: 15
CDR3: CASSPSEGASYEQYF
DNA: TGTGCCAGCTCTCCGTCGGAGGGGGCCTCCTACGAGCAGTACTTC

J: TRBJ1-6
D: .
size: .
V: TRBV5-1
length: 15
CDR3: CASSLAGRVGSPLHF
DNA: TGCGCCAGCAGCTTGGCTGGCAGGGTGGGTTCACCCCTCCACTTT

J: TRBJ2-7
D: .
size: .
V: TRBV5-4
length: 13
CDR3: CASSYGTSGEQYF
DNA: TGTGCCAGTAGCTACGGGACTTCGGGCGAGCAGTACTTC

J: TRBJ1-2
D: TRBD1
size: .
V: TRBV19
length: 13
CDR3: CASSPQTGSGYTF
DNA: TGTGCCAGTAGTCCTCAGACAGGGAGCGGCTACACCTTC

J: TRBJ1-4
D: TRBD1
size: .
V: TRBV5-1
length: 16
CDR3: CASSSGDSATNEKLFF
DNA: TGCGCCAGCAGCTCGGGGGACAGCGCAACTAATGAAAAACTGTTTTTT

J: TRBJ2-1
D: TRBD1
size: .
V: TRBV5-4
length: 15
CDR3: CASSHDRGAYNEQFF
DNA: TGTGCCAGTAGCCACGACAGGGGGGCCTACAATGAGCAGTTCTTC

J: TRBJ1-1
D: TRBD1
size: .
V: TRBV27
length: 15
CDR3: CASSFRTGTDTEAFF
DNA: TGTGCCAGCAGTTTCAGGACAGGGACAGACACTGAAGCTTTCTTT

J: TRBJ2-3
D: TRBD2
size: .
V: TRBV5-4
length: 15
CDR3: CASSSAGGSSDTQYF
DNA: TGTGCCAGTAGCTCGGCGGGGGGCAGTTCAGATACGCAGTATTTT

J: TRBJ2-5
D: TRBD1
size: .
V: TRBV7-2
length: 14
CDR3: CASSLNAGGETQYF
DNA: TGTGCCAGCAGCTTGAATGCAGGGGGAGAGACCCAGTACTTC

J: TRBJ2-2
D: TRBD2
size: .
V: TRBV30
length: 16
CDR3: CAWSVIAGGYTGELFF
DNA: TGTGCCTGGAGTGTAATTGCGGGGGGCTACACCGGGGAGCTGTTTTTT

J: TRBJ1-1
D: .
size: .
V: TRBV5-1
length: 16
CDR3: CASSHPEGQTRTEAFF
DNA: TGCGCCAGCAGCCACCCAGAGGGACAAACGAGGACTGAAGCTTTCTTT

J: TRBJ2-3
D: TRBD2
size: .
V: TRBV7-2
length: 18
CDR3: CASSLDATSGRSADTQYF
DNA: TGTGCCAGCAGCTTAGATGCGACTAGCGGGAGATCTGCAGATACGCAGTATTTT

J: TRBJ2-1
D: TRBD1
size: .
V: TRBV29-1
length: 14
CDR3: CSVTKTGIYNEQFF
DNA: TGCAGCGTAACAAAGACAGGGATCTACAATGAGCAGTTCTTC

J: TRBJ2-1
D: TRBD2
size: .
V: TRBV5-1
length: 15
CDR3: CASSLGGTRGDEQFF
DNA: TGCGCCAGCAGCTTGGGAGGGACTAGGGGCGATGAGCAGTTCTTC

J: TRBJ1-5
D: .
size: .
V: TRBV27
length: 14
CDR3: CASSPGTRVQPQHF
DNA: TGTGCCAGCAGTCCGGGGACTAGGGTACAGCCCCAGCATTTT

J: TRBJ2-3
D: .
size: few
V: TRBV29-1
length: 14
CDR3: CSVVDLADHDTQYF
DNA: TGCAGCGTTGTGGATCTAGCAGATCACGATACGCAGTATTTT

J: TRBJ2-5
D: TRBD1
size: .
V: TRBV7-8
length: 14
CDR3: CASSLTGGGETQYF
DNA: TGTGCCAGCAGCTTGACAGGGGGTGGTGAGACCCAGTACTTC

J: TRBJ2-7
D: .
size: .
V: TRBV15
length: 13
CDR3: CATSRDGAQGKDF
DNA: TGTGCCACCAGCAGAGATGGGGCACAGGGAAAGGACTTC

J: TRBJ2-1
D: TRBD1
size: .
V: TRBV5-1
length: 12
CDR3: CASSLVGDRVFF
DNA: TGCGCCAGCAGCTTGGTTGGGGACAGGGTGTTCTTC

J: TRBJ2-1
D: TRBD2
size: .
V: TRBV6-1
length: 14
CDR3: CASSRGLAGAEQFF
DNA: TGTGCCAGCAGTAGGGGACTAGCGGGGGCCGAGCAGTTCTTC

J: TRBJ2-5
D: .
size: .
V: TRBV5-1
length: 15
CDR3: CASSGGTPFQETQYF
DNA: TGCGCCAGCAGCGGAGGGACCCCCTTCCAGGAGACCCAGTACTTC

J: TRBJ1-2
D: TRBD1
size: .
V: TRBV29-1
length: 14
CDR3: CSVGQGRSNYGYTF
DNA: TGCAGCGTCGGACAGGGCCGATCAAACTATGGCTACACCTTC

J: TRBJ1-3
D: TRBD1
size: .
V: TRBV9
length: 14
CDR3: CASSPTGAGNTIYF
DNA: TGTGCCAGCAGTCCGACAGGGGCTGGAAACACCATATATTTT

J: TRBJ1-5
D: .
size: .
V: TRBV5-6
length: 16
CDR3: CASSFGSFNSNQPQHF
DNA: TGTGCCAGCAGCTTTGGTAGTTTCAATAGCAATCAGCCCCAGCATTTT

J: TRBJ2-1
D: TRBD1
size: once
V: TRBV11-2
length: 15
CDR3: CASSLGQDLHHEQFF
DNA: TGTGCCAGCAGTCTAGGACAGGACCTCCACCATGAGCAGTTCTTC

J: TRBJ1-2
D: TRBD1
size: few
V: TRBV2
length: 14
CDR3: CASLRDRGYYGYTF
DNA: TGTGCCAGCCTCCGGGACAGGGGGTACTATGGCTACACCTTC

J: TRBJ2-7
D: .
size: .
V: TRBV27
length: 14
CDR3: CASSPHRAGYEQYF
DNA: TGTGCCAGCTCCCCCCACAGGGCAGGCTACGAGCAGTACTTC

J: TRBJ1-4
D: TRBD1
size: .
V: TRBV30
length: 15
CDR3: CAWSPPGQGDEKLFF
DNA: TGTGCCTGGAGTCCCCCGGGACAGGGAGATGAAAAACTGTTTTTT

J: TRBJ1-2
D: .
size: .
V: TRBV9
length: 13
CDR3: CASSSQGTYGYTF
DNA: TGTGCCAGCAGCTCACAGGGCACTTATGGCTACACCTTC

J: TRBJ1-1
D: .
size: .
V: TRBV7-2
length: 14
CDR3: CASSFQGLNTEAFF
DNA: TGTGCCAGCAGCTTCCAGGGCTTGAACACTGAAGCTTTCTTT

J: TRBJ2-3
D: .
size: .
V: TRBV2
length: 13
CDR3: CASIGGATDTQYF
DNA: TGTGCCAGCATTGGAGGGGCCACAGATACGCAGTATTTT

J: TRBJ1-6
D: .
size: once
V: TRBV19
length: 16
CDR3: CASSMGGYSYNSPLHF
DNA: TGTGCCAGTAGTATGGGGGGGTACTCCTATAATTCACCCCTCCACTTT

J: TRBJ2-7
D: TRBD1
size: few
V: TRBV30
length: 13
CDR3: CAWSRWDREEQYF
DNA: TGTGCCTGGAGCCGATGGGACAGGGAGGAGCAGTACTTC

J: TRBJ1-5
D: .
size: .
V: TRBV10-2
length: 15
CDR3: CASSRGPSGDQPQHF
DNA: TGCGCCAGCAGTAGGGGACCCTCAGGGGATCAGCCCCAGCATTTT

J: TRBJ2-1
D: TRBD1
size: .
V: TRBV4-1
length: 19
CDR3: CASSQANLLRGTGGDEQFF
DNA: TGCGCCAGCAGCCAAGCAAACCTCCTACGGGGGACAGGGGGCGATGAGCAGTTCTTC

J: TRBJ1-2
D: TRBD1
size: .
V: TRBV6-5
length: 15
CDR3: CASSPNRGHVYGYTF
DNA: TGTGCCAGCAGCCCAAACAGGGGGCACGTCTATGGCTACACCTTC

J: TRBJ2-7
D: TRBD2
size: .
V: TRBV5-1
length: 14
CDR3: CASSPSGGAYEQYF
DNA: TGCGCCAGCAGCCCGTCGGGGGGGGCTTACGAGCAGTACTTC

J: TRBJ2-5
D: .
size: .
V: TRBV7-2
length: 15
CDR3: CASSLDPGSGETQYF
DNA: TGTGCCAGCAGCTTAGATCCAGGGTCGGGAGAGACCCAGTACTTC